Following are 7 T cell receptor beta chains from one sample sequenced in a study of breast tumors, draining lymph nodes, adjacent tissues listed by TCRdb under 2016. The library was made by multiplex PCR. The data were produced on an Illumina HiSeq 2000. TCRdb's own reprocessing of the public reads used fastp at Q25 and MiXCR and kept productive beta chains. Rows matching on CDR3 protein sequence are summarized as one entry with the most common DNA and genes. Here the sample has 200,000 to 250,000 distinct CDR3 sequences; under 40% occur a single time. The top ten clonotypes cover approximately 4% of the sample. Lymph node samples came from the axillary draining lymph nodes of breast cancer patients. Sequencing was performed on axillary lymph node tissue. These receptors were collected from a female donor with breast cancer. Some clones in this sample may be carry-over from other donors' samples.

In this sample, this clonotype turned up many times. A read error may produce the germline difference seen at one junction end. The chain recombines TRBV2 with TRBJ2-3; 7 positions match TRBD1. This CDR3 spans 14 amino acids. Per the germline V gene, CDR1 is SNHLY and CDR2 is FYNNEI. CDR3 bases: TGTGCCAGCAGGGAAGGACAGGTTACAGATACGCAGTATTTT. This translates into CASREGQVTDTQYF. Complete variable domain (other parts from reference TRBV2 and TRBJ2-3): EPEVTQTPSHQVTQMGQEVILRCVPISNHLYFYWYRQILGQKVEFLVSFYNNEISEKSEIFDDQFSVERPDGSNFTLKIRSTKLEDSAMYFCASREGQVTDTQYFGPGTRLTVL.

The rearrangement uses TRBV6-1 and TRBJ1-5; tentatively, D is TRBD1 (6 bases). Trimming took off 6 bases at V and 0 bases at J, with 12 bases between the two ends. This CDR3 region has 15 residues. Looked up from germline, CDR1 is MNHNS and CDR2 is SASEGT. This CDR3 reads CASRGTGFSNQPQHF. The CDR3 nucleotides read TGTGCCAGCAGGGGAACAGGGTTTAGCAATCAGCCCCAGCATTTT.

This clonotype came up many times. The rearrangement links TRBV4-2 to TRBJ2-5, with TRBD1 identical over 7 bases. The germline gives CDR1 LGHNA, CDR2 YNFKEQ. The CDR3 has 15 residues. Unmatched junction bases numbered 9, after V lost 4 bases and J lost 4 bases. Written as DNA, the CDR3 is TGTGCCAGCAGCCGAGGGGGCTTAGAGGGAGAGACCCAGTACTTC. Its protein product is CASSRGGLEGETQYF.

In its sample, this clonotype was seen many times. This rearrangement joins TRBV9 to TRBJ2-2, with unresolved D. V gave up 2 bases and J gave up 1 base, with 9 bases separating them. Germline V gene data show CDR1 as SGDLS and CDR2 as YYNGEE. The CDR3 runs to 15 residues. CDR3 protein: CASSVSSVNTGELFF. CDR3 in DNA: TGTGCCAGCAGCGTGAGCAGCGTGAACACCGGGGAGCTGTTTTTT.

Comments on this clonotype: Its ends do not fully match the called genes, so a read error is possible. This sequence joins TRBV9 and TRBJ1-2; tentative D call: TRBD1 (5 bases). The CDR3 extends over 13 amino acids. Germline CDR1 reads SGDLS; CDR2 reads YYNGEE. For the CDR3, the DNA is TGTGCTAGCAGCGTAGAACAGGACTATGGCTACACCTTC. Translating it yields CASSVEQDYGYTF.

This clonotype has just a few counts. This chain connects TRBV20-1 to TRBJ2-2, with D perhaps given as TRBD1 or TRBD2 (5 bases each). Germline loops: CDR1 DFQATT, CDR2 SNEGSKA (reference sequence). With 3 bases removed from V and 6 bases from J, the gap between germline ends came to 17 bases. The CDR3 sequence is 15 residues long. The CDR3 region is CSASPGAPRAGELFF. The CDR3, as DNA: TGCAGTGCTAGCCCCGGGGCCCCTCGGGCCGGGGAGCTGTTTTTT.

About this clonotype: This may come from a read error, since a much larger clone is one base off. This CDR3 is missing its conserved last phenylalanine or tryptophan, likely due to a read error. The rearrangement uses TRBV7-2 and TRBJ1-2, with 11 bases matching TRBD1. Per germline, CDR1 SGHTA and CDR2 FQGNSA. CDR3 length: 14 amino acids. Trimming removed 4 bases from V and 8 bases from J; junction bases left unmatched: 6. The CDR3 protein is CASSSGTGGRGYTL. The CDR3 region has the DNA TGTGCCAGCAGCTCCGGGACAGGGGGTCGCGGCTACACCCTC.